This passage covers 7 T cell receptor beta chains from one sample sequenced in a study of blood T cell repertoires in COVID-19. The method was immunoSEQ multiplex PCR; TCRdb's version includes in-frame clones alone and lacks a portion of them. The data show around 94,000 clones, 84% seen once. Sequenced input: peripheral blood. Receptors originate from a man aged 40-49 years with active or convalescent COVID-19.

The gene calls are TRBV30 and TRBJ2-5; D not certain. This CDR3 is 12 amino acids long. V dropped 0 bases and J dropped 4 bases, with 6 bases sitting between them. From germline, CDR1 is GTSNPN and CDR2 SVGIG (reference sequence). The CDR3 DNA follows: TGTGCCTGGAGTGTACTTCTAGAGACCCAGTACTTC. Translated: CAWSVLLETQYF.

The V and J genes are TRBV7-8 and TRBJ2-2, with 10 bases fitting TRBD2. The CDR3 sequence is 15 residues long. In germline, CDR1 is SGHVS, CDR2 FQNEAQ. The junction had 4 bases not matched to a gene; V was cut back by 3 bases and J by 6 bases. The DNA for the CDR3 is TGTGCCAGCAGCTTCACTAGCGGGGTCTCCGGGGAGCTGTTTTTT. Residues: CASSFTSGVSGELFF.

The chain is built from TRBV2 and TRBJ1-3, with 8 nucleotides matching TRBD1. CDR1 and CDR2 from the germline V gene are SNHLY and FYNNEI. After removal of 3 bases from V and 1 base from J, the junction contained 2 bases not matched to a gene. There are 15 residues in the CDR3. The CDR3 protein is CASSDQGASGNTIYF. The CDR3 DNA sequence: TGTGCCAGCAGTGACCAGGGGGCTTCTGGAAACACCATATATTTT. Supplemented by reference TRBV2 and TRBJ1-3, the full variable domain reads EPEVTQTPSHQVTQMGQEVILRCVPISNHLYFYWYRQILGQKVEFLVSFYNNEISEKSEIFDDQFSVERPDGSNFTLKIRSTKLEDSAMYFCASSDQGASGNTIYFGEGSWLTVV.

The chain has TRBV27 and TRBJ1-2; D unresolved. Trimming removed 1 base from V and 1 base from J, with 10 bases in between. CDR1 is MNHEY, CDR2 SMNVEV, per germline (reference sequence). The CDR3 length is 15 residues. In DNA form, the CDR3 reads TGTGCCAGCAGTTTATTCGCGGATTTTAACTATGGCTACACCTTC. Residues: CASSLFADFNYGYTF.

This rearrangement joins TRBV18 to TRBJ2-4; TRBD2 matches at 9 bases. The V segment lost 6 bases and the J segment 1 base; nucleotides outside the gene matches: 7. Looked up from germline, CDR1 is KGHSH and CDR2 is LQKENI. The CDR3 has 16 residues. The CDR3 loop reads CASSSLSGGAKNIQYF. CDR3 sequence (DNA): TGTGCCAGCTCCTCGCTGAGCGGGGGGGCCAAAAACATTCAGTACTTC.

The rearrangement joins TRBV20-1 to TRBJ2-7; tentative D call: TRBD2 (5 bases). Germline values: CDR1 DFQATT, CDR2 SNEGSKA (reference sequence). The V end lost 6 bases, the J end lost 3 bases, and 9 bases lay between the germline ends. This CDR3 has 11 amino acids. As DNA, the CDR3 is TGCAGTGCCGGGGAGAACTACGAGCAGTACTTC. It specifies CSAGENYEQYF.

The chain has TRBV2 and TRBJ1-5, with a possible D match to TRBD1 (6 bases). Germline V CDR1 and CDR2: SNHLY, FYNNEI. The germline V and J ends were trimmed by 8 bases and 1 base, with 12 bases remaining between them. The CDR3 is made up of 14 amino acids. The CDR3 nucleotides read TGTGCCAGCTCAGGGGTGGAAAGCAATCAGCCCCAGCATTTT. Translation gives CASSGVESNQPQHF.